These 30 T cell receptor beta chains originate from one sample sequenced in a study of CD8+ T cells in alopecia areata. Reverse transcription of extracted RNA yielded cDNA, which provided the sequencing template. Here immunoSEQ multiplex PCR was the method, and the copy in TCRdb shows in-frame clones only, minus some. This table has 90,000 to 100,000 clones, about 40% appearing once. The sequencing input was CD4+ T cells sorted from blood. The receptors here all came from a human donor with alopecia areata.

This clone was counted once. This chain links TRBV6-5 with TRBJ2-1; D gene uncertain. The CDR3 is 13 amino acids. The germline V gene has CDR1 MNHEY and CDR2 SVGAGI. The V end lost 2 bases, the J end lost 5 bases, and 7 bases lay between the germline ends. The CDR3 DNA follows: TGTGCCAGCAGTTACCGACTTGACAATGAGCAGTTCTTC. It codes for CASSYRLDNEQFF.

The V and J genes are TRBV30 and TRBJ1-5, with 8 positions matching TRBD1. V dropped 3 bases and J dropped 7; count of bases not matched to a gene: 8. The CDR3 has 14 amino acids. Germline CDR1 and CDR2: GTSNPN and SVGIG (reference sequence). The CDR3 is CAWSEQGVGQPQHF. CDR3 DNA sequence: TGTGCCTGGAGCGAACAGGGGGTCGGCCAGCCCCAGCATTTT.

About this clone: The sample has other DNA sequences that encode this CDR3 too. This rearrangement joins TRBV29-1 to TRBJ1-2, with 8 bases that match TRBD1. The CDR3 spans 15 residues. Trimming at V came to 7 bases and at J to 3 bases, leaving 13 bases not matched to a gene. Per germline, CDR1 SQVTM and CDR2 ANQGSEA. In DNA form, the CDR3 reads TGCAGCGCGAGCCCCGGACAGGGAGGAGACTATGGCTACACCTTC. Translation: CSASPGQGGDYGYTF.

The V and J genes are TRBV5-4 and TRBJ1-1; D not certain. The germline CDR1 and CDR2 sequences are SGHNT and YYREEE (reference sequence). Trimming stripped 4 bases from V and 1 base from J, with 8 bases between. The CDR3 runs to 13 residues. CDR3 residues: CASSRWKNTEAFF. The CDR3 region has the DNA TGTGCCAGCAGCCGCTGGAAGAACACTGAAGCTTTCTTT.

This chain uses TRBV6-5 with TRBJ1-3; D is uncertain. Germline V gene data show CDR1 as MNHEY and CDR2 as SVGAGI. Trimming pared 5 bases from V and 2 bases from J, leaving 4 bases between. This CDR3 contains 12 residues. The CDR3 DNA is TGTGCCAGCAGTGGGCCTGGAAACACCATATATTTT. This encodes CASSGPGNTIYF.

This clone was counted a single time. In DNA form, the CDR3 reads TGTGCCTGGAGTTCAGGGCTCTACGAGCAGTACTTC. It specifies CAWSSGLYEQYF. The chain couples TRBV30 to TRBJ2-7, with D maybe TRBD1 (5 bases). The V and J ends lost 2 bases and 3 bases respectively, with 8 bases between them. This CDR3 has 12 residues. Germline CDR1 GTSNPN, CDR2 SVGIG (reference sequence).

The chain has TRBV28 and TRBJ2-7, with 12 bases fitting TRBD1. The CDR3 contains 15 residues. Losses at the gene ends were 8 bases for V and 5 bases for J; bases not matched to a gene: 10. Germline V CDR1 and CDR2: MDHEN, SYDVKM. The CDR3: CASGPGGQGAHEQYF. The CDR3 nucleotides are TGTGCCAGCGGACCCGGGGGACAGGGGGCCCACGAGCAGTACTTC. Full variable domain (outside the CDR3, taken from reference TRBV28 and TRBJ2-7): DVKVTQSSRYLVKRTGEKVFLECVQDMDHENMFWYRQDPGLGLRLIYFSYDVKMKEKGDIPEGYSVSREKKERFSLILESASTNQTSMYLCASGPGGQGAHEQYFGPGTRLTVT.

This clone came up a few times. The V gene is TRBV30, the J gene TRBJ1-5; the D gene is possibly TRBD1 (5 bases). V was clipped by 3 bases and J by 4 bases, with 10 bases between them. CDR1 GTSNPN and CDR2 SVGIG come from the germline V gene (reference sequence). The CDR3 length is 13 residues. The CDR3 region has the DNA TGTGCCTGGAGCTCGACAGCAAATCAGCCCCAGCATTTT. This sequence encodes CAWSSTANQPQHF.

The chain joins TRBV29-1 to TRBJ2-2, with D possibly TRBD2 on 5 matching bases. V was cut by 7 bases and J by 6 bases, with 15 bases left in between. The CDR3 sequence is 13 residues long. Germline CDR1 reads SQVTM; CDR2 reads ANQGSEA. Written as DNA, the CDR3 is TGCAGCGGGAGGACTGCTGGGGCCGGGGAGCTGTTTTTT. Residues: CSGRTAGAGELFF.

The rearrangement joins TRBV29-1 to TRBJ2-2, with D hard to call. Per the germline V gene, CDR1 is SQVTM and CDR2 is ANQGSEA. The germline V and J ends were trimmed by 4 bases and 0 bases, with 18 bases remaining between them. This CDR3 has 17 amino acids. DNA of the CDR3: TGCAGCGTTGGGGTCAATTTTGGCCAACCGAACACCGGGGAGCTGTTTTTT. This translates into CSVGVNFGQPNTGELFF.

This chain connects TRBV7-9 to TRBJ2-5; the D is unclear. Trimming took 5 bases from V and 0 from J, leaving 4 bases between them. From germline, CDR1 is SEHNR and CDR2 FQNEAQ (reference sequence). The CDR3 length is 12 residues. The CDR3 here is CASSKNQETQYF. The CDR3 coding sequence is TGTGCCAGCAGCAAGAACCAAGAGACCCAGTACTTC.

This chain connects TRBV29-1 to TRBJ2-1; 14 nucleotides agree with TRBD2. The CDR3 has 14 amino acids. Germline V gene sequence: CDR1 SQVTM, CDR2 ANQGSEA. After removal of 7 bases from V and 9 bases from J, the junction contained 8 bases not matched to a gene. CDR3 sequence reads: CSARTSGRLGEQFF. DNA for the CDR3: TGCAGCGCTCGGACTAGCGGGAGGTTAGGTGAGCAGTTCTTC.

The chain recombines TRBV30 with TRBJ2-5; weak D call: TRBD1 (5 bases). Germline assignment: CDR1 GTSNPN and CDR2 SVGIG (reference sequence). The CDR3 is made up of 14 amino acids. V was clipped by 5 bases and J by 2 bases, with 15 bases between them. CDR3 coding DNA: TGTGCCTGGGCCTCCCAAGCAGGGCAAGAGACCCAGTACTTC. Translating gives CAWASQAGQETQYF. The complete variable domain, with remaining parts taken from reference TRBV30 and TRBJ2-5, reads SQTIHQWPATLVQPVGSPLSLECTVEGTSNPNLYWYRQAAGRGLQLLFYSVGIGQISSEVPQNLSASRPQDRQFILSSKKLLLSDSGFYLCAWASQAGQETQYFGPGTRLLVL.

This clone was recorded a few times. The chain combines TRBV29-1 with TRBJ2-1; D not certain. Germline-derived CDR1 and CDR2 are SQVTM and ANQGSEA. The V end was cut by 3 bases, the J end by 7 bases, with 10 bases between. This CDR3 spans 12 amino acids. CDR3 protein: CSVDYGVNEQFF. The CDR3 DNA sequence: TGCAGCGTTGATTATGGGGTAAATGAGCAGTTCTTC.

This clone has a handful of counts. The rearrangement joins TRBV12-5 to TRBJ2-1, with D perhaps matching TRBD2 (5 bases). Germline loops: CDR1 LGHNT, CDR2 FRNRAP. The CDR3 contains 14 residues. The V end was cut by 7 bases, the J end by 6 bases, with 16 bases between. The CDR3 here is CASEAEVVFNEQFF. CDR3 sequence (DNA): TGTGCTAGTGAGGCGGAGGTAGTATTCAATGAGCAGTTCTTC.

This clone has more than one count but fewer than ten. The rearrangement links TRBV4-3 to TRBJ2-1; 8 positions match TRBD2. V was pared by 0 bases and J by 9 bases, with 7 bases of the junction left unmatched. Germline CDR1 reads LGHNA; CDR2 reads YSLEER. The CDR3 sequence is 15 residues long. CDR3 DNA: TGCGCCAGCAGCCAAGATTTTCGGGAGGGGGGTGAGCAGTTCTTC. It specifies CASSQDFREGGEQFF.

This clone was seen once. The V gene is TRBV18, the J gene TRBJ1-5, with D unresolved. Per the germline V gene, CDR1 is KGHSH and CDR2 is LQKENI. Trimming took 8 bases from V and 4 from J, leaving 15 bases between them. This CDR3 contains 14 residues. In DNA form, the CDR3 reads TGTGCCAGCCCACGGGTGACCCAAAATCAGCCCCAGCATTTT. It specifies CASPRVTQNQPQHF.

This clone has more than one count but fewer than ten. Other DNA sequences of this sample code for an identical CDR3. The V and J genes are TRBV11-2 and TRBJ2-5; unclear D gene. The V gene lost 1 base and the J gene lost 1 base, with 4 bases spanning the gap. From germline, CDR1 is SGHAT and CDR2 FQNNGV. This CDR3 contains 13 residues. The CDR3 sequence: CASSLGSQETQYF. The CDR3 region has the DNA TGTGCCAGCAGCTTAGGTTCCCAAGAGACCCAGTACTTC.

This chain uses TRBV29-1 with TRBJ1-4, with 8 nucleotides matching TRBD1. The CDR3 contains 13 residues. Germline loops: CDR1 SQVTM, CDR2 ANQGSEA. J lost 7 bases, V lost 4 bases, and 5 bases had no gene match. In nucleotides, the CDR3 is TGCAGCGTTGTAGCGCAGGGGGCTGAAAAACTGTTTTTT. Protein: CSVVAQGAEKLFF.

The rearrangement uses TRBV29-1 and TRBJ1-2, with a weak D call TRBD1 (5 bases). Germline CDR1 reads SQVTM; CDR2 reads ANQGSEA. This CDR3 comprises 13 residues. Trimming cost V 4 bases and J 3 bases, with 12 bases left between them. The CDR3 region is CSVAQGIDYGYTF. The DNA for the CDR3 is TGCAGCGTTGCCCAGGGAATCGACTATGGCTACACCTTC. The whole variable domain, remainder taken from reference TRBV29-1 and TRBJ1-2, is SAVISQKPSRDICQRGTSLTIQCQVDSQVTMMFWYRQQPGQSLTLIATANQGSEATYESGFVIDKFPISRPNLTFSTLTVSNMSPEDSSIYLCSVAQGIDYGYTFGSGTRLTVV.

The sample holds a few counts of this clone. This sequence joins TRBV25-1 and TRBJ2-7; D gene unclear. The CDR3 runs 11 residues. Trimming stripped 4 bases from V and 7 bases from J, with 8 bases between. Germline assignment: CDR1 MGHDK and CDR2 SYGVNS. Here the CDR3 reads CASSGEWEQYF. CDR3 nucleotide sequence: TGTGCCAGCAGTGGAGAGTGGGAGCAGTACTTC.

The CDR3 spells CAWSWIPSGYSSYNEQFF. CDR3 bases: TGTGCCTGGAGTTGGATCCCTAGCGGATATAGCTCCTACAATGAGCAGTTCTTC. The chain uses TRBV30 and TRBJ2-1; 7 nucleotides line up with TRBD2. The germline gives CDR1 GTSNPN, CDR2 SVGIG (reference sequence). The V and J ends lost 2 bases and 0 bases, in that order; junction bases with no gene match: 13. This CDR3 has 18 residues.

The chain is built from TRBV29-1 and TRBJ2-4; TRBD1 matches at 9 bases. The V segment lost 5 bases and the J segment 1 base; nucleotides outside the gene matches: 6. CDR1 is SQVTM and CDR2 is ANQGSEA in the germline V gene. This CDR3 has 15 residues. CDR3 amino acids: CSVLDRGTAKNIQYF. In DNA form, the CDR3 reads TGCAGCGTTTTGGACAGGGGAACGGCCAAAAACATTCAGTACTTC.

This clone showed up just a few times. The genes are TRBV29-1 and TRBJ2-7; 7 bases agree with TRBD1. V lost 6 bases to trimming and J lost 3 bases; unmatched junction nucleotides: 5. From germline, CDR1 is SQVTM and CDR2 ANQGSEA. The CDR3 extends over 12 amino acids. This CDR3 reads CSVGTEDYEQYF. DNA for the CDR3: TGCAGCGTGGGGACAGAGGACTACGAGCAGTACTTC.

This clone was seen only once. At the DNA level, this CDR3 is encoded by other sequences in the same sample as well. This rearrangement joins TRBV29-1 to TRBJ1-1; no firm D call. Deletions cut 7 bases from V and 2 bases from J, with 11 bases between. CDR3 length equals 12 residues. The germline gives CDR1 SQVTM, CDR2 ANQGSEA. CDR3 region: CSAGRVNTEAFF. CDR3 in DNA: TGCAGCGCCGGACGAGTAAACACTGAAGCTTTCTTT.

V and J are TRBV10-3 and TRBJ1-1, with a possible D match to TRBD1 (5 bases). The CDR3 is 14 amino acids. Trimming removed 0 bases at V and 1 base at J, with 6 bases between. Germline V gene sequence: CDR1 ENHRY, CDR2 SYGVKD. The CDR3 coding sequence is TGTGCCATCAGTGAGTCCGGACAGAACACTGAAGCTTTCTTT. As protein: CAISESGQNTEAFF.

This chain links TRBV29-1 with TRBJ1-2; TRBD1 aligns across 8 bases. The V and J ends lost 6 bases and 4 bases, in that order; junction bases with no gene match: 4. The germline CDR1 and CDR2 sequences are SQVTM and ANQGSEA. The CDR3 totals 12 residues. CDR3 protein: CSVGQGFYGYTF. Here the CDR3 DNA reads TGCAGCGTCGGACAGGGTTTCTATGGCTACACCTTC.

A note on this clone: This specimen includes other DNA sequences encoding the same CDR3. The chain combines TRBV20-1 with TRBJ2-1; no definite D call. The V gene lost 3 bases and the J gene lost 4 bases, with 4 bases spanning the gap. There are 11 residues in the CDR3. CDR1 is DFQATT, CDR2 SNEGSKA, per germline (reference sequence). CDR3 sequence reads: CSASAYNEQFF. As DNA, the CDR3 is TGCAGTGCTAGTGCTTACAATGAGCAGTTCTTC.

V and J are TRBV28 and TRBJ2-6; D gene ambiguous. CDR1 and CDR2 (germline): MDHEN, SYDVKM. Between the trimmed V and J ends, which lost 2 bases and 0 bases, there was a span of 5 bases. The CDR3 is 15 amino acids. DNA for the CDR3: TGTGCCAGCAGTTTACTGCGCTCTGGGGCCAACGTCCTGACTTTC. This translates into CASSLLRSGANVLTF.

V usage is TRBV30 and J usage is TRBJ1-2; weak D call: TRBD1 (5 bases). This CDR3 is built from 13 residues. Per the germline V gene, CDR1 is GTSNPN and CDR2 is SVGIG (reference sequence). Trimming shortened V by 5 bases and J by 0 bases, and 10 bases separated the two germline ends. The CDR3 region has the DNA TGTGCCTGGGGGGACGGAGCTAACTATGGCTACACCTTC. Translated: CAWGDGANYGYTF.